The clone carrying this T cell receptor (beta chain) appeared a few times. The junction differs from germline at one of its ends, possibly a read error. CDR1 is SEHNR and CDR2 is FQNEAQ in the germline V gene (reference sequence). The CDR3 extends over 15 amino acids. The time point was: persistent/refractory GD, antithyroid drugs over 5 years with positive TRAb. With RNA extracted from PBMCs as input, the TCR library was made. Sequencing libraries for TCR beta were prepared with iRepertoire HTBI primers and Arm-PCR of CDR3 regions. TCRdb independently ran MiXCR on the multiplex PCR reads; one entry per CDR3 protein. The table has almost 350,000 distinct CDR3 sequences, around 20% seen once. This entry is derived from a study of regulatory T cells in long-lasting Graves disease.

This rearrangement joins TRBV7-9 to TRBJ1-5; the D gene is possibly TRBD1 (6 bases). Material: peripheral blood mononuclear cells (PBMCs), obtained when the disease was refractory, from a patient treated with antithyroid drugs. The sequence derives from a female donor with Graves disease. In DNA form, the CDR3 reads TGCGCCAGCAGACCCGAGGGGGGTAGCAATCAGCCCCAGCATTTT. Its translation is CASRPEGGSNQPQHF.